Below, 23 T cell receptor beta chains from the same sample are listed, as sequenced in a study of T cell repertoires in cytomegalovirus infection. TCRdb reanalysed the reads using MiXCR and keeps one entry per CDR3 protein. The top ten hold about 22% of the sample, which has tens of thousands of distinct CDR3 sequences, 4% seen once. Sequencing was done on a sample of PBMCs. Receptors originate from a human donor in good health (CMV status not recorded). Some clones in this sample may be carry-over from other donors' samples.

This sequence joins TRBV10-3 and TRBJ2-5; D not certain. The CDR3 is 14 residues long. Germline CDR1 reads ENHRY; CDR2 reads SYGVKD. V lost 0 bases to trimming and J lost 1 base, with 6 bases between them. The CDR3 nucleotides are TGTGCCATCAGTGAGTCGATAAGCCAAGAGACCCAGTACTTC. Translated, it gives CAISESISQETQYF.

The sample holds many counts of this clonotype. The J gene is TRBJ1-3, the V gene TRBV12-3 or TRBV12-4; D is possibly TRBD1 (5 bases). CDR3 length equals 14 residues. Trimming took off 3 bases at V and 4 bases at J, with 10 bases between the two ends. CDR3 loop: CASSFQGAGNTIYF. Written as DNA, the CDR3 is TGTGCCAGCAGTTTCCAGGGAGCGGGAAACACCATATATTTT.

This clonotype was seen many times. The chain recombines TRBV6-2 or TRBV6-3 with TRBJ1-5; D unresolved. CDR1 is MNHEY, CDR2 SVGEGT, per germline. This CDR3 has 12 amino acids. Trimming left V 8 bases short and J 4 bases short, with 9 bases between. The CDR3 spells CASGNGNQPQHF. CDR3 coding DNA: TGTGCCAGCGGAAACGGGAATCAGCCCCAGCATTTT.

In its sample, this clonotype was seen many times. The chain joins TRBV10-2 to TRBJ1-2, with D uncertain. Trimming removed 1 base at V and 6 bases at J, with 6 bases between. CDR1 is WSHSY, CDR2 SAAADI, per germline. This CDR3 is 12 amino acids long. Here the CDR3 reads CASSELKDGYTF. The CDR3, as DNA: TGCGCCAGCAGTGAGTTGAAGGATGGCTACACCTTC.

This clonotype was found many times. The CDR3 DNA is TGCAGTGCTAGAGACCGGTACAGGAAGAATCAGCCCCAGCATTTT. Protein: CSARDRYRKNQPQHF. This rearrangement joins TRBV20-1 to TRBJ1-5; a possible D gene is TRBD1 (5 bases). CDR1 DFQATT and CDR2 SNEGSKA come from the germline V gene (reference sequence). With 0 bases removed from V and 4 bases from J, the gap between germline ends came to 13 bases. This CDR3 is built from 15 residues.

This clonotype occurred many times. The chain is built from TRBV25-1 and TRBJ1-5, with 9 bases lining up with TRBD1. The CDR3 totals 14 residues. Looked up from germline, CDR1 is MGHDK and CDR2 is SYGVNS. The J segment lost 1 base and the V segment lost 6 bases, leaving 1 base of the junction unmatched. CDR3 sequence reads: CASRGQGSNQPQHF. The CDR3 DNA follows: TGTGCCAGCAGAGGACAGGGGAGCAATCAGCCCCAGCATTTT.

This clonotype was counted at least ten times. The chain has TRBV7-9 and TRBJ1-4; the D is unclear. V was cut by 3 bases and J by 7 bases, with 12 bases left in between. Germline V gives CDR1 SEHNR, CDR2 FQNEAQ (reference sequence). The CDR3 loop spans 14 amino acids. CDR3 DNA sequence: TGTGCCAGCAGCTTGGGAGCAGAGGGTGAAAAACTGTTTTTT. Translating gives CASSLGAEGEKLFF.

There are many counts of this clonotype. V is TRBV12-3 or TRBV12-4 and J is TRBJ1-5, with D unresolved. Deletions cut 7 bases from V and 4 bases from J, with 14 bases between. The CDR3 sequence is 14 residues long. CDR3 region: CASNSGVRNQPQHF. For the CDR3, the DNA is TGTGCCAGCAACTCGGGTGTGCGGAATCAGCCCCAGCATTTT.

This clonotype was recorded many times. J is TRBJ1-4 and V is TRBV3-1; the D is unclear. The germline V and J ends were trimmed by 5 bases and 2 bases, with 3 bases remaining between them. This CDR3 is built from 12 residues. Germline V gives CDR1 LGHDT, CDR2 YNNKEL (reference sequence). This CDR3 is CASSDTNEKLFF. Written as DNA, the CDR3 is TGTGCCAGCAGCGACACTAATGAAAAACTGTTTTTT. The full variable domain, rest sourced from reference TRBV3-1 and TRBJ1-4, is DTAVSQTPKYLVTQMGNDKSIKCEQNLGHDTMYWYKQDSKKFLKIMFSYNNKELIINETVPNRFSPKSPDKAHLNLHINSLELGDSAVYFCASSDTNEKLFFGSGTQLSVL.

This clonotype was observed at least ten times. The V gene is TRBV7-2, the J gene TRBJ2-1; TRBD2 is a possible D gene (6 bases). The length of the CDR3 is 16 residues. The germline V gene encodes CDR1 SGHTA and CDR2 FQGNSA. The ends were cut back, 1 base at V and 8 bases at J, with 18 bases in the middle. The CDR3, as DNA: TGTGCCAGCAGCTTAGGCCCGGGACTGGGGGGAGATGAGCAGTTCTTC. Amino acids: CASSLGPGLGGDEQFF.

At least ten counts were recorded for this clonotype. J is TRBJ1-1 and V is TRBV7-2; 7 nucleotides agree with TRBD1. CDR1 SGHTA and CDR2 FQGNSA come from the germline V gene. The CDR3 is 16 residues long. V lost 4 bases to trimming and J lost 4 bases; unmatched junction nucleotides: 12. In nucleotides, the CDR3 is TGTGCCAGCAGCTCTCAACCAGGGGGGCCCTTCACTGAAGCTTTCTTT. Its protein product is CASSSQPGGPFTEAFF. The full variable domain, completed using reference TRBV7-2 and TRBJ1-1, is GAGVSQSPSNKVTEKGKDVELRCDPISGHTALYWYRQSLGQGLEFLIYFQGNSAPDKSGLPSDRFSAERTGGSVSTLTIQRTQQEDSAVYLCASSSQPGGPFTEAFFGQGTRLTVV.

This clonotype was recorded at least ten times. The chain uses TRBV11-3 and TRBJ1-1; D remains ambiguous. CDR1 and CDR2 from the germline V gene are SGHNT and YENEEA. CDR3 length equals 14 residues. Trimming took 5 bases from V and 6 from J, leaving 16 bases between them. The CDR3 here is CASSAAPQAAEAFF. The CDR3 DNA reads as TGTGCCAGCAGCGCGGCGCCCCAGGCGGCTGAAGCTTTCTTT.

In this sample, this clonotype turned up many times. CDR3 protein: CASSQRGGYEQYF. In DNA, the CDR3 is TGCGCCAGCAGCCAGAGAGGTGGCTACGAGCAGTACTTC. V and J are TRBV4-1 and TRBJ2-7, with D hard to call. Looked up from germline, CDR1 is MGHRA and CDR2 is YSYEKL. The CDR3 is 13 residues long. Trimming removed 3 bases at V and 3 bases at J, with 9 bases between.

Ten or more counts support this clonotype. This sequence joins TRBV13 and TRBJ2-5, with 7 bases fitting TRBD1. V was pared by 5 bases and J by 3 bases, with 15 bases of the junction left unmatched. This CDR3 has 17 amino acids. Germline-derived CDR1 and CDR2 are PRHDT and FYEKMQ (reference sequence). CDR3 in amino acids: CASSPTELLQGEETQYF. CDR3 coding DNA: TGTGCCAGCAGCCCCACCGAATTACTCCAGGGGGAAGAGACCCAGTACTTC.

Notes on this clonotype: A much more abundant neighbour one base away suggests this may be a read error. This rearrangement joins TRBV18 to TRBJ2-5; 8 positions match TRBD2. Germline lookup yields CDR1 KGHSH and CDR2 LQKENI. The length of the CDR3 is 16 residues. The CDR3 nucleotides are TGTGCCAGCTCACGTCGGACTAGCCAGAGCGGGGAGACCCAGTGCTTC. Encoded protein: CASSRRTSQSGETQCF. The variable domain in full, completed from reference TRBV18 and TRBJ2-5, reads NAGVMQNPRHLVRRRGQEARLRCSPMKGHSHVYWYRQLPEEGLKFMVYLQKENIIDESGMPKERFSAEFPKEGPSILRIQQVVRGDSAAYFCASSRRTSQSGETQCFGPGTRLLVL.

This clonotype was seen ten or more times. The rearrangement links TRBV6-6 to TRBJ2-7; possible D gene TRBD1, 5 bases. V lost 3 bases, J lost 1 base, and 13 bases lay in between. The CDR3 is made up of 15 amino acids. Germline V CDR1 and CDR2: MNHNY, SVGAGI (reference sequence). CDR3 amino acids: CASSYLIPGSYEQYF. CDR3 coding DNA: TGTGCCAGCAGTTATTTAATTCCAGGGTCCTACGAGCAGTACTTC.

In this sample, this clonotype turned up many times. The CDR3 DNA is TGTGCCAGCAGCATCAAGGAGGGCTACACCTTC. As protein: CASSIKEGYTF. This chain links TRBV7-2 with TRBJ1-2; D remains ambiguous. The V end lost 5 bases, the J end lost 8 bases, and 9 bases lay between the germline ends. The CDR3 covers 11 residues. Looked up from germline, CDR1 is SGHTA and CDR2 is FQGNSA. Drawing the rest from reference TRBV7-2 and TRBJ1-2, the complete variable domain is GAGVSQSPSNKVTEKGKDVELRCDPISGHTALYWYRQSLGQGLEFLIYFQGNSAPDKSGLPSDRFSAERTGGSVSTLTIQRTQQEDSAVYLCASSIKEGYTFGSGTRLTVV.

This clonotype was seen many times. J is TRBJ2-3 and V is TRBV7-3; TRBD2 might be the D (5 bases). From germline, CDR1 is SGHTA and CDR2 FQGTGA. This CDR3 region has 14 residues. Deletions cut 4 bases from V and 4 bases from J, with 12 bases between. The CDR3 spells CASSSSGGSDTQYF. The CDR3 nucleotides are TGTGCCAGCAGCTCGTCAGGCGGGTCAGATACGCAGTATTTT. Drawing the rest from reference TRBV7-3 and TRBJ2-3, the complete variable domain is GAGVSQTPSNKVTEKGKYVELRCDPISGHTALYWYRQSLGQGPEFLIYFQGTGAADDSGLPNDRFFAVRPEGSVSTLKIQRTERGDSAVYLCASSSSGGSDTQYFGPGTRLTVL.

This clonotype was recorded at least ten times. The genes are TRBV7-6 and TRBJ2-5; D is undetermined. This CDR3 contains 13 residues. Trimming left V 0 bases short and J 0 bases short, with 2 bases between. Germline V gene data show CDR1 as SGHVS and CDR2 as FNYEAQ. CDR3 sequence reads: CASSLAYQETQYF. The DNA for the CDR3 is TGTGCCAGCAGCTTAGCTTACCAAGAGACCCAGTACTTC.

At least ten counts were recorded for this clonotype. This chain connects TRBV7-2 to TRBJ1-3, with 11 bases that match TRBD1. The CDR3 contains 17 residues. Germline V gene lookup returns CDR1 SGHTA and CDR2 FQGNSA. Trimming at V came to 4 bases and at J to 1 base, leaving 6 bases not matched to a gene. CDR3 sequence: CASSWGQGGGSGNTIYF. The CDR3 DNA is TGTGCCAGCAGCTGGGGACAGGGGGGAGGATCTGGAAACACCATATATTTT.

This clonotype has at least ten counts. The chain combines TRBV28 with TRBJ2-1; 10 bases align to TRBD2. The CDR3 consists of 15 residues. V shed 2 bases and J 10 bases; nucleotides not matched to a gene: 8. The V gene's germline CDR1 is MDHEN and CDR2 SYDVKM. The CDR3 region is CASSLEASGRQEQFF. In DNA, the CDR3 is TGTGCCAGCAGTTTAGAAGCTAGCGGGAGACAGGAGCAGTTCTTC.

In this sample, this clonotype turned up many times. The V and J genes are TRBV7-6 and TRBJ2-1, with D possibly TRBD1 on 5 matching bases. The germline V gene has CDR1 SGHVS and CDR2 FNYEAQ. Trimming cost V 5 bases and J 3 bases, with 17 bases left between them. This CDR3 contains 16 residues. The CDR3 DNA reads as TGTGCCAGCAGCCCCCGGGTAGGGGTGCACTACAATGAGCAGTTCTTC. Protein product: CASSPRVGVHYNEQFF.

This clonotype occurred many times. The CDR3, as DNA: TGTGCCAGCAGTTGGACTAGCGGGAGGTCATACGAGCAGTACTTC. It translates to CASSWTSGRSYEQYF. V is TRBV6-2 or TRBV6-3 and J is TRBJ2-7, with 14 positions matching TRBD2. Looked up from germline, CDR1 is MNHEY and CDR2 is SVGEGT. The CDR3 spans 15 residues. The J segment lost 4 bases and the V segment lost 4 bases, leaving 3 bases of the junction unmatched.